This TCR beta chain is drawn from a study of patients and donors after allogeneic stem cell transplantation. TCRdb used MiXCR to reprocess the RT-PCR reads, holding one entry per CDR3 protein. The sample yields over 400,000 distinct CDR3 sequences, roughly 16% seen once. The ends were cut back, 2 bases at V and 1 base at J, with 16 bases in the middle. This CDR3 spans 16 amino acids. Germline V gene data show CDR1 as SGHRS and CDR2 as YFSETQ. The receptor was derived from a human donor who was either an allogeneic HSCT recipient or a stem cell or donor lymphocyte infusion donor (not recorded which). It is not recorded whose cells these are; they may come from a transplant donor. The chain combines TRBV5-1 with TRBJ2-7; TRBD1 might be the D (5 bases). The specimen sequenced was blood, either unsorted or a sorted T cell fraction (not recorded which). CDR3 sequence: CASSFLDSRESYEQYF. The DNA of the CDR3 is TGCGCCAGCAGCTTCCTCGACAGTAGAGAATCCTACGAGCAGTACTTC.